The T cell receptor beta chain described here comes from a study of shared T cell receptors in the human thymus. V was clipped by 1 base and J by 3 bases, with 13 bases between them. The CDR3 is made up of 15 amino acids. Germline V gene data show CDR1 as SGHRS and CDR2 as YFSETQ. Method: immunoSEQ multiplex PCR; TCRdb's copy keeps in-frame clones and lacks some. The table shows more than 550,000 clones, with approximately 85% occurring only once. This sample was shared with a second study, whose subject was human thymus T cells. This second report adds: Thymus was obtained from resections taken during corrective heart surgery.

Sequenced sample: thymocytes. The chain recombines TRBV5-1 with TRBJ1-2; D possibly corresponds to TRBD1 (5 bases). The receptor comes from a girl under three years old with a congenital heart defect. CDR3 nucleotides: TGCGCCAGCAGCTTGATGGCAGGGCTTGACTATGGCTACACCTTC. Its protein is CASSLMAGLDYGYTF.